A single sample gave rise to the 26 T cell receptor beta chains below, sequenced in a study of blood T cell repertoires in COVID-19. The assay was immunoSEQ multiplex PCR, and TCRdb's table has in-frame clones only and misses some. The sample has about 290,000 clones, approximately 90% seen once. Material for sequencing was peripheral blood. The source of these receptors is a middle-aged man with acute or convalescent COVID-19.

The chain uses TRBV12-3 or TRBV12-4 and TRBJ1-5; weak D call: TRBD1 (5 bases). Trimming stripped 3 bases from V and 5 bases from J, with 8 bases between. The CDR3 is made up of 13 amino acids. The CDR3 DNA reads as TGTGCCAGCAGTTTTCAGGGATATCAGCCCCAGCATTTT. This sequence encodes CASSFQGYQPQHF.

This chain links TRBV30 with TRBJ2-1; 10 bases match TRBD2. This CDR3 is built from 12 residues. The V segment lost 7 bases and the J segment 3 bases; nucleotides outside the gene matches: 0. Germline values: CDR1 GTSNPN, CDR2 SVGIG (reference sequence). The chain's CDR3 is CALAGGYNEQFF. The CDR3 nucleotides read TGTGCCTTAGCGGGGGGCTACAATGAGCAGTTCTTC.

The V gene is TRBV10-2, the J gene TRBJ2-1, with D possibly matching TRBD2 (5 bases). Germline V gene lookup returns CDR1 WSHSY and CDR2 SAAADI. V was cut by 2 bases and J by 4 bases, with 9 bases left in between. The length of the CDR3 is 14 residues. The CDR3 sequence is CASSETVAYNEQFF. The CDR3 nucleotides read TGCGCCAGCAGTGAGACGGTAGCGTACAATGAGCAGTTCTTC.

V is TRBV29-1 and J is TRBJ2-1; 8 positions match TRBD1. From germline, CDR1 is SQVTM and CDR2 ANQGSEA. This CDR3 is 15 amino acids long. The ends lost 7 bases at V and 0 bases at J; junction bases unmatched: 8. The CDR3, as DNA: TGCAGCGCAAGACAGGGGCTAAGCTCCTACAATGAGCAGTTCTTC. Protein product: CSARQGLSSYNEQFF.

The V call is TRBV7-9, the J call TRBJ2-2; the D is unclear. The V and J ends lost 10 bases and 4 bases respectively, with 19 bases between them. The CDR3 runs 15 residues. The germline V gene has CDR1 SEHNR and CDR2 FQNEAQ (reference sequence). In DNA, the CDR3 is TGTGCCACCATGCCCTACAGCCATGGCACCGGGGAGCTGTTTTTT. Translating it yields CATMPYSHGTGELFF. The full variable domain, in which reference TRBV7-9 and TRBJ2-2 provide the parts outside the CDR3, is DTGVSQNPRHKITKRGQNVTFRCDPISEHNRLYWYRQTLGQGPEFLTYFQNEAQLEKSRLLSDRFSAERPKGSFSTLEIQRTEQGDSAMYLCATMPYSHGTGELFFGEGSRLTVL.

J is TRBJ2-1 and V is TRBV5-1; 8 bases are shared with TRBD1. Per germline, CDR1 SGHRS and CDR2 YFSETQ. Trimming cost V 0 bases and J 8 bases; bases outside gene matches: 7. This CDR3 is built from 15 residues. CDR3 bases: TGCGCCAGCAGCTTGGACAGGGGGATAAGGGATGAGCAGTTCTTC. Translated: CASSLDRGIRDEQFF.

The V call is TRBV11-2, the J call TRBJ2-2; 9 bases agree with TRBD1. With V trimmed by 4 bases and J by 4 bases, 7 bases remained unmatched. The CDR3 has 16 residues. Germline-derived CDR1 and CDR2 are SGHAT and FQNNGV. The CDR3 DNA reads TGTGCCAGCAGCTCGGGACAGGGATTTTCCACCGGGGAGCTGTTTTTT. It translates to CASSSGQGFSTGELFF. Full variable domain (rest looked up from reference TRBV11-2 and TRBJ2-2): EAGVAQSPRYKIIEKRQSVAFWCNPISGHATLYWYQQILGQGPKLLIQFQNNGVVDDSQLPKDRFSAERLKGVDSTLKIQPAKLEDSAVYLCASSSGQGFSTGELFFGEGSRLTVL.

This chain uses TRBV5-4 with TRBJ1-2; TRBD1 agrees at 9 bases. CDR3 length: 19 amino acids. J lost 0 bases, V lost 5 bases, and 17 bases had no gene match. The V gene's germline CDR1 is SGHNT and CDR2 YYREEE (reference sequence). Here the CDR3 DNA reads TGTGCCAGCAGTTTAGCCCGGGACAGGGTTTACTTAGCTAACTATGGCTACACCTTC. Translation gives CASSLARDRVYLANYGYTF.

The rearrangement joins TRBV25-1 to TRBJ2-3; the match to TRBD2 covers 11 bases. CDR1 and CDR2 (germline): MGHDK, SYGVNS. The CDR3 covers 16 residues. V lost 3 bases, J lost 2 bases, and 4 bases stayed unmatched. The CDR3 nucleotides are TGTGCCAGCAGTGACGGGACTAGCGGTTACACAGATACGCAGTATTTT. Encoded protein: CASSDGTSGYTDTQYF.

This clone has more than one count but fewer than ten. V and J are TRBV5-1 and TRBJ1-2; D is perhaps TRBD1 (5 bases). V was cut by 4 bases and J by 2 bases, with 9 bases left in between. The CDR3 length is 13 residues. Germline CDR1 reads SGHRS; CDR2 reads YFSETQ. CDR3 protein: CASSQDKNYGYTF. The CDR3 DNA is TGCGCCAGCAGCCAGGACAAAAACTATGGCTACACCTTC.

This chain uses TRBV6-5 with TRBJ2-7, with D possibly being TRBD1 (5 bases). The CDR3 consists of 15 residues. Trimming pared 2 bases from V and 6 bases from J, leaving 17 bases between. CDR1 is MNHEY, CDR2 SVGAGI, per germline. CDR3 sequence: CASSYAWVGVREQYF. For the CDR3, the DNA is TGTGCCAGCAGTTACGCCTGGGTAGGGGTCCGCGAGCAGTACTTC.

V usage is TRBV4-1 and J usage is TRBJ1-4; D is uncertain. The length of the CDR3 is 13 residues. Trimming cost V 4 bases and J 8 bases, with 11 bases left between them. CDR1 and CDR2 from the germline V gene are MGHRA and YSYEKL. The CDR3 coding sequence is TGCGCCAGCAGCCCGATTCTCGGGGAAAAACTGTTTTTT. Translating gives CASSPILGEKLFF.

The V and J genes are TRBV10-1 and TRBJ1-3; D possibly corresponds to TRBD1 (6 bases). Looked up from germline, CDR1 is WNHNN and CDR2 is SYGVQD (reference sequence). The CDR3 is made up of 16 amino acids. Trimming pared 4 bases from V and 0 bases from J, leaving 13 bases between. As DNA, the CDR3 is TGCGCCAGCAGTGGACCGGGACACGGCTCTGGAAACACCATATATTTT. As protein: CASSGPGHGSGNTIYF.

The V call is TRBV7-9, the J call TRBJ2-7, with 8 bases aligning to TRBD1. The ends lost 5 bases at V and 6 bases at J; junction bases unmatched: 9. Germline loops: CDR1 SEHNR, CDR2 FQNEAQ (reference sequence). The CDR3 contains 14 residues. The CDR3, as DNA: TGTGCCAGCAGCATCGGACAGGGAAGGGGCGAGCAGTACTTC. Amino acids: CASSIGQGRGEQYF.

The chain combines TRBV28 with TRBJ2-7, with a weak D call TRBD1 (6 bases). Trimming took off 4 bases at V and 3 bases at J, with 13 bases between the two ends. The CDR3 length is 14 residues. Looked up from germline, CDR1 is MDHEN and CDR2 is SYDVKM. The CDR3 nucleotides read TGTGCCAGCAGTTCCCCAGGACAGTTCTACGAGCAGTACTTC. Translation: CASSSPGQFYEQYF.

The chain is built from TRBV6-5 and TRBJ1-4; D remains unclear. The CDR3 covers 11 residues. The V gene lost 4 bases and the J gene lost 8 bases, with 5 bases spanning the gap. Germline V CDR1 and CDR2: MNHEY, SVGAGI. The CDR3 region is CASSSLEKLFF. CDR3 DNA sequence: TGTGCCAGCAGTTCCTTGGAAAAACTGTTTTTT.

The chain carries TRBV28 and TRBJ2-7; TRBD1 matches at 7 bases. The CDR3 extends over 12 amino acids. Germline assignment: CDR1 MDHEN and CDR2 SYDVKM. Trimming at V came to 10 bases and at J to 0 bases, leaving 3 bases not matched to a gene. In DNA, the CDR3 is TGTGCCACCCGGGACAGCTCCTACGAGCAGTACTTC. Protein product: CATRDSSYEQYF.

The rearrangement joins TRBV19 to TRBJ1-6, with 9 nucleotides matching TRBD1. CDR3 length: 13 residues. The V gene's germline CDR1 is LNHDA and CDR2 SQIVND (reference sequence). J gave up 10 bases and V 8 bases, and 6 bases lay outside the gene matches. The CDR3 DNA reads TGTGCCAGTGGGACAGGGAGAGACTCACCCCTCCACTTT. Residues: CASGTGRDSPLHF.

This clone is a singleton in its sample. This sequence joins TRBV5-1 and TRBJ1-1, with 11 positions matching TRBD1. V was clipped by 6 bases and J by 1 base; unmatched bases: 2. The germline gives CDR1 SGHRS, CDR2 YFSETQ. CDR3 length: 14 amino acids. This CDR3 reads CASTGQGANTEAFF. The CDR3 DNA follows: TGCGCCAGCACCGGACAGGGGGCGAACACTGAAGCTTTCTTT.

V gene TRBV11-3 combines with J gene TRBJ2-3; tentative D call: TRBD2 (6 bases). V was pared by 6 bases and J by 4 bases, with 14 bases between. This CDR3 region has 14 residues. Germline loops: CDR1 SGHNT, CDR2 YENEEA. Written as DNA, the CDR3 is TGTGCCAGCAGTATCGGGGGACGGGCAGATACGCAGTATTTT. Protein: CASSIGGRADTQYF.

The rearrangement joins TRBV10-2 to TRBJ2-7, with TRBD2 matching over 11 bases. The CDR3 consists of 14 residues. CDR1 WSHSY and CDR2 SAAADI come from the germline V gene. The ends lost 8 bases at V and 4 bases at J; junction bases unmatched: 7. The DNA for the CDR3 is TGCGCCAGCCGAAGGACTAGCGGGCCTTACGAGCAGTACTTC. It is translated as CASRRTSGPYEQYF.

The chain carries TRBV7-8 and TRBJ1-1; 9 nucleotides agree with TRBD1. The V gene's germline CDR1 is SGHVS and CDR2 FQNEAQ. This CDR3 comprises 15 residues. V shed 4 bases, J shed 4 bases, and the junction held 7 bases outside the gene matches. The CDR3 nucleotides are TGTGCCAGCAGCTCTCTGACAGGGGGTGTCACTGAAGCTTTCTTT. It is translated as CASSSLTGGVTEAFF.

The chain employs TRBV18 and TRBJ2-6, with D hard to call. CDR3 size: 18 residues. CDR1 is KGHSH, CDR2 LQKENI, per germline. With 3 bases removed from V and 0 bases from J, the gap between germline ends came to 15 bases. CDR3 loop: CASSPLPLGVSGANVLTF. The CDR3 coding sequence is TGTGCCAGCTCACCCCTCCCCCTCGGAGTCTCTGGGGCCAACGTCCTGACTTTC.

Written as DNA, the CDR3 is TGTGCCAGCAGCCTAACAGGGGGCTACGAGCAGTACTTC. Protein product: CASSLTGGYEQYF. This rearrangement joins TRBV7-2 to TRBJ2-7, with 8 bases fitting TRBD1. The germline gives CDR1 SGHTA, CDR2 FQGNSA. The CDR3 is 13 residues long. V lost 5 bases, J lost 3 bases, and 3 bases stayed unmatched.

The V gene is TRBV2, the J gene TRBJ1-1; D possibly corresponds to TRBD1 (6 bases). Germline V lookup: CDR1 SNHLY, CDR2 FYNNEI. V shed 5 bases and J shed 1 base, with 11 bases lying between them. The CDR3 has 14 residues. The CDR3 loop is CASSQLTGNTEAFF. The CDR3 bases are TGTGCCAGCAGTCAATTGACAGGGAACACTGAAGCTTTCTTT.

The rearrangement links TRBV18 to TRBJ1-2; weak D call: TRBD1 (6 bases). This CDR3 is built from 13 residues. Germline V gene data show CDR1 as KGHSH and CDR2 as LQKENI. V lost 6 bases to trimming and J lost 3 bases, with 11 bases between them. This chain's CDR3 is CASSSRGDYGYTF. In DNA form, the CDR3 reads TGTGCCAGCTCCTCCAGGGGAGACTATGGCTACACCTTC.